Shown below are 2 T cell receptor beta chains from a single sample sequenced in a study of blood T cell repertoires in COVID-19 (dated by TCRdb to the early 2020s). Receptor libraries were prepared by the immunoSEQ multiplex PCR assay. As stored in TCRdb, this immuneACCESS dataset retains in-frame rearrangements with V and J assigned. A fraction of the clones does not appear; measured against another copy, unresolved V genes explain less than half of the discrepancy, and the remainder lacks a known reason. This sample comprises 79,000 or so clones, about 90% of them detected only once. The ten most abundant clones make up more than 0.85% of the sample. The sample taken for sequencing was peripheral blood. These receptors originate from a human donor in a cohort sampled during active COVID-19.

The chain uses TRBV3-1 (or the pseudogene TRBV3-2) and TRBJ2-1; D may be TRBD2 (5 bases). Germline V gene data show CDR1 as LGHDT and CDR2 as YNNKEL (reference sequence). This CDR3 has 16 amino acids. Trimming pared 6 bases from V and 0 bases from J, leaving 15 bases between. CDR3 in amino acids: CASSRLAQSSYNEQFF. In DNA, the CDR3 is TGTGCCAGCAGTCGGCTAGCCCAGAGCTCCTACAATGAGCAGTTCTTC.

The V and J genes are TRBV7-2 and TRBJ1-1; 7 bases are a match to TRBD1. The CDR3 has 16 residues. The junction had 6 bases not matched to a gene; V was cut back by 1 base and J by 1 base. Germline CDR1 reads SGHTA; CDR2 reads FQGNSA. In DNA, the CDR3 is TGTGCCAGCAGCTTAGGGGACAGAGGTAGGAACACTGAAGCTTTCTTT. Its translation: CASSLGDRGRNTEAFF.